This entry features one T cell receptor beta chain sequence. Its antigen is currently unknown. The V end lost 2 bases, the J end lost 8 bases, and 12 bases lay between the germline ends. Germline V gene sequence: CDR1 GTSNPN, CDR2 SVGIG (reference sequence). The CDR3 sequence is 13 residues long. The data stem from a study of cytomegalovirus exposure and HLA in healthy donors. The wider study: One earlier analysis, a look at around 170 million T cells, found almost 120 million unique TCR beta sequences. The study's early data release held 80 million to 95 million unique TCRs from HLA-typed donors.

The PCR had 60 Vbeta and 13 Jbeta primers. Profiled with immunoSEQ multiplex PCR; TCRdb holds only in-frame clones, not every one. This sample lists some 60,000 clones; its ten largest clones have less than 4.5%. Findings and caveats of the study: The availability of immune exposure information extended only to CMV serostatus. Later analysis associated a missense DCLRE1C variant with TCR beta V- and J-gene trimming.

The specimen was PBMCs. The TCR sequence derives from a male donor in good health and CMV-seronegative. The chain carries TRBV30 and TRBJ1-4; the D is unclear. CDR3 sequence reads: CAWSWALREKLFF. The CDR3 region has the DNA TGTGCCTGGAGTTGGGCGCTAAGAGAAAAACTGTTTTTT. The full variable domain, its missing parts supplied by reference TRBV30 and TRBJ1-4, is SQTIHQWPATLVQPVGSPLSLECTVEGTSNPNLYWYRQAAGRGLQLLFYSVGIGQISSEVPQNLSASRPQDRQFILSSKKLLLSDSGFYLCAWSWALREKLFFGSGTQLSVL.